This entry concerns a single T cell receptor (beta chain). The germline V gene encodes CDR1 LNHDA and CDR2 SQIVND (reference sequence). With V trimmed by 9 bases and J by 5 bases, 3 bases remained unmatched. The CDR3 loop spans 11 amino acids. Some clones are missing from TCRdb's copy, which holds only in-frame ones; the method was immunoSEQ multiplex PCR. The sample contains more than 200,000 clones, around four fifths of which appear only once. The data originate from a study of blood T cell repertoires in COVID-19. Material: peripheral blood. V and J are TRBV19 and TRBJ2-7, with 8 bases lining up with TRBD1. The sequence was obtained from a man aged 40-55 years with active or convalescent COVID-19. For the CDR3, the DNA is TGTGCCAGCAGACAGGGGAACGAGCAGTACTTC. This gives the protein CASRQGNEQYF. Full variable domain (rest looked up from reference TRBV19 and TRBJ2-7): DGGITQSPKYLFRKEGQNVTLSCEQNLNHDAMYWYRQDPGQGLRLIYYSQIVNDFQKGDIAEGYSVSREKKESFPLTVTSAQKNPTAFYLCASRQGNEQYFGPGTRLTVT.